Below, 13 T cell receptor beta chains from the same sample are listed, as sequenced in a study. From the 5' RACE reads, TCRdb called clonotypes with MiXCR, one entry per CDR3 protein. The sample lists around 50,000 distinct CDR3 sequences, 17% occurring once. Sequencing was carried out using naive CD4+ T cells sorted from blood. Subset: naive CD4+ T cells, CD4+CD45RA+CD25-. The receptor set was obtained from a female donor with breast cancer.

The V and J genes are TRBV5-1 and TRBJ1-1; 8 nucleotides align to TRBD1. The germline V gene encodes CDR1 SGHRS and CDR2 YFSETQ. The CDR3 is 16 amino acids. V lost 0 bases to trimming and J lost 1 base; unmatched junction nucleotides: 5. The CDR3, as DNA: TGCGCCAGCAGCTTGGCCCCAGGGGGCGAGAACACTGAAGCTTTCTTT. Its translation: CASSLAPGGENTEAFF.

The V and J genes are TRBV9 and TRBJ2-3, with TRBD2 identical over 9 bases. V dropped 3 bases and J dropped 0; count of bases not matched to a gene: 2. This CDR3 contains 15 residues. CDR1 and CDR2 (germline): SGDLS, YYNGEE. For the CDR3, the DNA is TGTGCCAGCAGCGAGACTAGCGGTAGCACAGATACGCAGTATTTT. Translated: CASSETSGSTDTQYF.

This clonotype was recorded at least ten times. The gene calls are TRBV5-1 and TRBJ2-1; 12 nucleotides line up with TRBD2. Germline loops: CDR1 SGHRS, CDR2 YFSETQ. This CDR3 is 15 amino acids long. V lost 1 base to trimming and J lost 5 bases; unmatched junction nucleotides: 1. The CDR3 loop is CASSLRTSGNNEQFF. The DNA of the CDR3 is TGCGCCAGCAGCTTGAGGACTAGCGGGAACAATGAGCAGTTCTTC.

This chain uses TRBV20-1 with TRBJ2-7, with D perhaps matching TRBD1 or TRBD2 (6 bases each). Looked up from germline, CDR1 is DFQATT and CDR2 is SNEGSKA (reference sequence). The CDR3 consists of 14 residues. The V and J ends lost 3 bases and 1 base respectively, with 13 bases between them. CDR3 coding DNA: TGCAGTGCTAGGGGGGGCAGCTATTCCTACGAGCAGTACTTC. This translates into CSARGGSYSYEQYF.

The gene calls are TRBV27 and TRBJ2-1; D tentatively fits TRBD1 or TRBD2 (6 bases each). V was clipped by 2 bases and J by 1 base, with 18 bases between them. The V gene's germline CDR1 is MNHEY and CDR2 SMNVEV (reference sequence). CDR3 length equals 18 residues. CDR3 sequence: CASSLRDKSSGSYNEQFF. The CDR3 DNA follows: TGTGCCAGCAGTTTAAGGGACAAGAGTAGCGGTTCCTACAATGAGCAGTTCTTC.

The V call is TRBV28, the J call TRBJ2-2; unclear D gene. The CDR3 totals 11 residues. Germline V gives CDR1 MDHEN, CDR2 SYDVKM. Deletions cut 3 bases from V and 9 bases from J, with 5 bases between. CDR3 protein: CASSFQWELFF. For the CDR3, the DNA is TGTGCCAGCAGTTTTCAGTGGGAGCTGTTTTTT.

The V call is TRBV12-3 or TRBV12-4, the J call TRBJ2-1; 7 bases fit TRBD2. The V segment lost 7 bases and the J segment 7 bases; nucleotides outside the gene matches: 7. CDR3 length: 13 amino acids. The CDR3 DNA reads TGTGCCAGCATACGGACTAGTTCAAATGAGCAGTTCTTC. This codes for CASIRTSSNEQFF.

This clonotype was observed a few times. The CDR3 ends on some other residue instead of the conserved phenylalanine or tryptophan, so this is likely a read error. The chain employs TRBV27 and TRBJ1-1; D may be TRBD1 (5 bases). Germline CDR1 MNHEY, CDR2 SMNVEV (reference sequence). The CDR3 runs to 16 residues. V dropped 2 bases and J dropped 0 bases, with 13 bases sitting between them. The CDR3 loop is CASSLGGYRMNTEAFS. The CDR3 coding sequence is TGTGCCAGCAGTTTAGGGGGGTATAGGATGAACACTGAAGCTTTCTCT.

With regard to this clonotype: A much larger clonotype is one base distant, so this may be a read error. The rearrangement joins TRBV20-1 to TRBJ1-5; the match to TRBD1 covers 8 bases. The end of the DNA fits TRBJ2-3 better, so the J call may be wrong. This CDR3 is 15 amino acids long. Germline CDR1 reads DFQATT; CDR2 reads SNEGSKA (reference sequence). DNA of the CDR3: TGCAGTGCTGGAGAAACGGGACAGGCTAATCAGCCCCAGTATTTT. It codes for CSAGETGQANQPQYF.

This clonotype appeared a few times. The chain combines TRBV5-1 with TRBJ2-3; 13 nucleotides agree with TRBD2. The germline gives CDR1 SGHRS, CDR2 YFSETQ. This CDR3 spans 15 amino acids. With 3 bases clipped from V and 6 bases from J, the junction kept 4 bases outside the gene matches. Here the CDR3 reads CASSSSLAGGDTQYF. CDR3 coding DNA: TGCGCCAGCAGCTCCTCACTAGCGGGAGGGGATACGCAGTATTTT.

The V and J genes are TRBV7-9 and TRBJ2-7; tentatively, D is TRBD2 (6 bases). The CDR3 runs 15 residues. Germline V lookup: CDR1 SEHNR, CDR2 FQNEAQ (reference sequence). Trimming took 5 bases from V and 3 from J, leaving 17 bases between them. CDR3 region: CASSTRGTEFYEQYF. DNA of the CDR3: TGTGCCAGCAGCACCCGCGGGACGGAGTTCTACGAGCAGTACTTC. The variable domain in full, completed from reference TRBV7-9 and TRBJ2-7, reads DTGVSQNPRHKITKRGQNVTFRCDPISEHNRLYWYRQTLGQGPEFLTYFQNEAQLEKSRLLSDRFSAERPKGSFSTLEIQRTEQGDSAMYLCASSTRGTEFYEQYFGPGTRLTVT.

This clonotype was found a few times. The chain has TRBV12-3 or TRBV12-4 and TRBJ2-7; 9 positions match TRBD1. The trim removed 6 bases at V and 5 bases at J, leaving 14 bases unmatched. The CDR3 covers 16 residues. In nucleotides, the CDR3 is TGTGCCAGCAGCCCGGGACAGGGAAGGCAACCAAACGAGCAGTACTTC. Its protein is CASSPGQGRQPNEQYF.

This clonotype occurred a few times. The chain recombines TRBV6-5 with TRBJ1-1; D is unclear. CDR1 and CDR2 (germline): MNHEY, SVGAGI. Trimming shortened V by 8 bases and J by 3 bases, and 13 bases separated the two germline ends. The CDR3 extends over 13 amino acids. The CDR3 is CASSDRRDTEAFF. CDR3 DNA sequence: TGTGCCAGCTCTGACCGGAGGGACACTGAAGCTTTCTTT.